This passage covers 7 T cell receptor beta chains from one sample sequenced in a study of blood T cells in healthy people across ages. With a J-beta primer mix and a sample-barcoded 5' primer, a second PCR ran about 6 to 11 cycles. TCRdb fed the 5' RACE reads into MiXCR, producing one record per CDR3 protein. The sample yields about 1 million distinct CDR3 sequences, 35% to 50% seen once. Sequences were obtained from blood. These receptors came from a woman aged 60 to 75 in good health.

This chain uses TRBV6-1 with TRBJ2-4, with 11 bases lining up with TRBD1. The J call could be wrong; TRBJ2-7 is a better fit for the DNA end. Germline V gene sequence: CDR1 MNHNS, CDR2 SASEGT. The CDR3 is 14 residues long. The CDR3 sequence is CASRRTGGVYEQYF. The CDR3 DNA follows: TGTGCCAGCAGACGGACAGGGGGCGTATACGAGCAGTACTTC.

The rearrangement joins TRBV27 to TRBJ2-1; 11 bases map to TRBD2. This CDR3 contains 18 residues. V lost 2 bases to trimming and J lost 3 bases; unmatched junction nucleotides: 9. Germline values: CDR1 MNHEY, CDR2 SMNVEV (reference sequence). The CDR3: CASSLESPTSGIYNEQFF. Written as DNA, the CDR3 is TGTGCCAGCAGTTTAGAATCCCCGACTAGCGGGATCTACAATGAGCAGTTCTTC.

The rearrangement links TRBV7-2 to TRBJ1-2; D remains ambiguous. The CDR3 length is 15 residues. Trimming took off 2 bases at V and 8 bases at J, with 18 bases between the two ends. The germline gives CDR1 SGHTA, CDR2 FQGNSA. The CDR3 loop is CASSLNRAAGRGYTF. In DNA, the CDR3 is TGTGCCAGCAGCTTAAATCGAGCGGCCGGGCGCGGCTACACCTTC.

V gene TRBV7-9 combines with J gene TRBJ2-1; 9 nucleotides align to TRBD2. The germline V gene encodes CDR1 SEHNR and CDR2 FQNEAQ (reference sequence). This CDR3 comprises 16 residues. J gave up 7 bases and V 4 bases, and 11 bases lay outside the gene matches. CDR3 amino acids: CASSSPPIAGANEQFF. The CDR3 DNA sequence: TGTGCCAGCAGCTCGCCCCCAATAGCGGGAGCGAATGAGCAGTTCTTC.

This clonotype was seen more than once but under ten times. J is TRBJ1-5 and V is TRBV5-5, with D unclear. Germline values: CDR1 SGHKS, CDR2 YYEKEE (reference sequence). The V gene lost 4 bases and the J gene lost 7 bases, with 9 bases spanning the gap. CDR3 size: 12 residues. In DNA form, the CDR3 reads TGTGCCAGCAGCCACGAGCTCCAGCCCCAGCATTTT. Translation: CASSHELQPQHF.

The chain couples TRBV27 to TRBJ2-7, with TRBD2 matching 8 bases. The V segment lost 11 bases and the J segment 0 bases; nucleotides outside the gene matches: 9. The CDR3 is made up of 14 amino acids. Germline V gene data show CDR1 as MNHEY and CDR2 as SMNVEV (reference sequence). CDR3 DNA: TGTGCCGCAAAACTAAGCGGGAGCTCCTACGAGCAGTACTTC. Its protein is CAAKLSGSSYEQYF.

This clonotype has a handful of counts. The chain has TRBV6-2 or TRBV6-3 and TRBJ2-6; D is possibly TRBD2 (5 bases). The V and J ends lost 11 bases and 11 bases respectively, with 10 bases between them. Per germline, CDR1 MNHEY and CDR2 SVGEGT. This CDR3 region has 10 residues. The CDR3 region is CAGGEDVLTF. The DNA for the CDR3 is TGTGCCGGAGGAGAAGACGTCCTGACTTTC.